The sequence of this T cell receptor (beta chain) was determined in a study of blood T cell repertoires in COVID-19. As for the study in general: The United States, Italy and Spain were the sources of the acute and convalescent COVID-19 samples. T cells, B-cell-depleted T cells, or PBMCs supplied cDNA or gDNA.

This clone was found once. As processed by the authors: Amplifying reference gene primers gave estimates of nucleated cell counts. Data came from immunoSEQ multiplex PCR; TCRdb stores just in-frame clones and leaves some out. V and J calls plus clone size are reproduced from that table; the DNA served to infer D and trimming. This sample yields some 150,000 clones, of which roughly 85% are seen a single time; 2.5% to 3% belongs to the top ten. The CDR3 is made up of 14 amino acids. Germline lookup yields CDR1 MNHEY and CDR2 SMNVEV (reference sequence). The junction had 6 bases not matched to a gene; V was cut back by 8 bases and J by 2 bases.

The sequencing input was peripheral blood. This chain links TRBV27 with TRBJ2-7, with 10 nucleotides matching TRBD1. The TCR was taken from a man aged 50 or older with acute or convalescent COVID-19. The CDR3 nucleotides read TGTGCCAGCGGGTCCGGGACAGGGGCCTACGAGCAGTACTTC. Its protein is CASGSGTGAYEQYF.